This T cell receptor beta chain was recovered during a study of OX40 agonist ivuxolimab in advanced cancers. Study at large: Patients assigned to dose escalation were diagnosed with hepatocellular carcinoma, melanoma, renal cell or head and neck cancer.

Study findings and constraints: No determination was made of the antigen specificity of the expanded peripheral T cells.

TCRdb keeps only in-frame clones here, not all; method: immunoSEQ multiplex PCR. Found here are around 37,000 clones, around 81% of them singletons; the top ten hold about 19%. CDR3 size: 13 residues. Trimming stripped 3 bases from V and 4 bases from J, with 6 bases between. Germline V gives CDR1 LNHDA, CDR2 SQIVND (reference sequence). Remarks on this clone: The antigen is undetermined.

The chain joins TRBV19 to TRBJ2-2; D remains unclear. This clonotype was sampled from an adult with an advanced solid tumor such as melanoma, head and neck, liver or kidney cancer. The sample was CD4+ or CD8+ T cells sorted from blood, taken in a trial of the OX40 agonist ivuxolimab. The DNA of the CDR3 is TGTGCCAGTAGTATTCAAGTCACCGGGGAGCTGTTTTTT. This gives the protein CASSIQVTGELFF.